The 16 T cell receptor beta chains listed next were all sequenced from one sample in a study of blood T cells in healthy people across ages. Then a second PCR, running roughly 7 to 11 cycles, was carried out with a sample-barcoded 5' primer and a J-beta primer mix. One entry per CDR3 protein, called by TCRdb with MiXCR from the 5' RACE reads. The sample holds around 1.7 million distinct CDR3 sequences, 28% seen once. The sample was blood. The receptors were sampled from a woman in her 30s in good health.

CDR3 coding DNA: TGCGCCAGCAGCCAAGAATTAGTGCAGGAGACCCAGTACTTC. It is translated as CASSQELVQETQYF. The rearrangement links TRBV4-1 to TRBJ2-5, with no clear D. Trimming removed 0 bases from V and 5 bases from J, with 10 bases in between. The CDR3 consists of 14 residues. Germline loops: CDR1 MGHRA, CDR2 YSYEKL.

J is TRBJ2-7 and V is TRBV5-1; 8 bases align to TRBD1. The V and J ends lost 3 bases and 2 bases, in that order; junction bases with no gene match: 7. CDR1 and CDR2 (germline): SGHRS, YFSETQ. This CDR3 region has 15 residues. Here the CDR3 DNA reads TGCGCCAGCAGCTCCCGGACAGGGAGTCCCTACGAGCAGTACTTC. As protein: CASSSRTGSPYEQYF. The full variable domain, its missing parts supplied by reference TRBV5-1 and TRBJ2-7, is KAGVTQTPRYLIKTRGQQVTLSCSPISGHRSVSWYQQTPGQGLQFLFEYFSETQRNKGNFPGRFSGRQFSNSRSEMNVSTLELGDSALYLCASSSRTGSPYEQYFGPGTRLTVT.

This clonotype was seen a few times. The chain joins TRBV28 to TRBJ2-4; D is unclear. The J call is in doubt because the DNA end fits TRBJ2-5 better. This CDR3 spans 13 amino acids. Germline V gives CDR1 MDHEN, CDR2 SYDVKM. This CDR3 is CASRTLDQETQYF. The CDR3 nucleotides read TGTGCCAGCAGGACATTGGACCAAGAGACCCAGTACTTC.

There are a few counts of this clonotype. The chain uses TRBV7-9 and TRBJ2-1, with 10 bases identical to TRBD2. The CDR3 loop spans 15 amino acids. Germline V lookup: CDR1 SEHNR, CDR2 FQNEAQ (reference sequence). V lost 11 bases, J lost 7 bases, and 14 bases stayed unmatched. The CDR3 DNA reads TGTGCCTCCCACCGGGCTAGCGGGGGTGCAAATGAGCAGTTCTTC. Its translation is CASHRASGGANEQFF.

The chain has TRBV30 and TRBJ2-2, with TRBD2 as a possible D gene (6 bases). Per germline, CDR1 GTSNPN and CDR2 SVGIG (reference sequence). Trimming removed 4 bases from V and 4 bases from J, with 13 bases in between. This CDR3 contains 14 residues. The CDR3 sequence: CAWTNGTGTGELFF. The CDR3 DNA sequence: TGTGCCTGGACTAACGGGACTGGCACCGGGGAGCTGTTTTTT.

This chain links TRBV10-3 with TRBJ1-3; no firm D call. There are 16 residues in the CDR3. Germline CDR1 is ENHRY and CDR2 is SYGVKD. V was cut by 10 bases and J by 4 bases, with 23 bases left in between. This CDR3 is CATQVPGLSSGNTIYF. The CDR3 nucleotides are TGTGCCACCCAAGTCCCGGGCCTAAGCTCAGGAAACACCATATATTTT.

This clonotype was recorded a few times. The chain has TRBV5-1 and TRBJ2-7, with 7 bases matching TRBD1. The CDR3 totals 13 residues. Trimming took 7 bases from V and 2 from J; bases not matched to a gene: 6. Germline V gene sequence: CDR1 SGHRS, CDR2 YFSETQ. CDR3 protein: CASLLTGTYEQYF. CDR3 nucleotides: TGCGCCAGCTTGTTGACAGGGACCTACGAGCAGTACTTC.

In this sample, this clonotype turned up many times. V gene TRBV7-2 combines with J gene TRBJ2-6; D is ambiguous. CDR3 length equals 18 residues. Germline-derived CDR1 and CDR2 are SGHTA and FQGNSA. The ends were cut back, 1 base at V and 1 base at J, with 14 bases in the middle. This CDR3 reads CASSLGRISRSGANVLTF. The DNA of the CDR3 is TGTGCCAGCAGCTTAGGGCGCATTAGTCGTTCTGGGGCCAACGTCCTGACTTTC.

This clonotype came up a few times. The chain combines TRBV10-2 with TRBJ2-7, with D perhaps given as TRBD1 or TRBD2 (7 bases each). Looked up from germline, CDR1 is WSHSY and CDR2 is SAAADI. The CDR3 runs to 14 residues. V gave up 3 bases and J gave up 4 bases, with 13 bases separating them. For the CDR3, the DNA is TGCGCCAGCAGTGATACAGGGGAGGGGTACGAGCAGTACTTC. It translates to CASSDTGEGYEQYF.

The chain couples TRBV2 to TRBJ2-3, with D possibly being TRBD2 (6 bases). Germline CDR1 SNHLY, CDR2 FYNNEI. The CDR3 extends over 13 amino acids. The V gene lost 6 bases and the J gene lost 4 bases, with 11 bases spanning the gap. The CDR3 DNA follows: TGTGCCAGCAGCGAACTAGCCCCAGATACGCAGTATTTT. It yields the protein CASSELAPDTQYF. Together with reference TRBV2 and TRBJ2-3, the CDR3 gives the full variable domain: EPEVTQTPSHQVTQMGQEVILRCVPISNHLYFYWYRQILGQKVEFLVSFYNNEISEKSEIFDDQFSVERPDGSNFTLKIRSTKLEDSAMYFCASSELAPDTQYFGPGTRLTVL.

This clonotype showed up just a few times. V gene TRBV6-6 combines with J gene TRBJ2-7; D not certain. The CDR3 contains 14 residues. The germline V and J ends were trimmed by 6 bases and 0 bases, with 12 bases remaining between them. The germline V gene has CDR1 MNHNY and CDR2 SVGAGI (reference sequence). In DNA, the CDR3 is TGTGCCAGCAGAGCCCCGACAAACTCCTACGAGCAGTACTTC. It specifies CASRAPTNSYEQYF.

This clonotype was seen at least ten times. V usage is TRBV20-1 and J usage is TRBJ2-7, with D maybe TRBD2 (5 bases). V lost 4 bases to trimming and J lost 0 bases, with 7 bases between them. Per the germline V gene, CDR1 is DFQATT and CDR2 is SNEGSKA (reference sequence). The CDR3 totals 12 residues. CDR3 in DNA: TGCAGTGCTAAGGAGGACTCCTACGAGCAGTACTTC. This codes for CSAKEDSYEQYF.

With regard to this clonotype: The junction departs from the called germline gene at one end, perhaps through a read error. The V call is TRBV5-1, the J call TRBJ2-6; D is undetermined. CDR1 is SGHRS and CDR2 is YFSETQ in the germline V gene. The CDR3 contains 15 residues. CDR3 sequence reads: CASSLRYSEANVRTF. The CDR3 bases are TGCGCCAGCAGCTTGAGATACTCTGAGGCCAACGTCCGGACTTTC.

This clonotype appeared a single time. V is TRBV19 and J is TRBJ2-1, with unresolved D. Germline V CDR1 and CDR2: LNHDA, SQIVND (reference sequence). The CDR3 length is 15 residues. Trimming cost V 0 bases and J 15 bases, with 21 bases left between them. The CDR3 is CASSIDRPLSRALFF. The CDR3 DNA reads TGTGCCAGTAGTATAGACCGCCCGTTAAGTCGAGCACTGTTCTTC.

There are a few counts of this clonotype. The germline gene is not matched at one end of the junction; a read error may be the cause. This chain uses TRBV29-1 with TRBJ2-3, with TRBD1 matching over 10 bases. CDR3 length: 15 amino acids. Germline V gene lookup returns CDR1 SQVTM and CDR2 ANQGSEA. This CDR3 is CSVIKGQGIQDTRYF. In nucleotides, the CDR3 is TGCAGCGTGATTAAGGGACAGGGGATTCAAGATACGCGGTATTTT.

This clonotype occurred a few times. At one end, the junction sequence differs from germline, possibly due to a read error. J is TRBJ1-6 and V is TRBV27; D not resolved. Germline loops: CDR1 MNHEY, CDR2 SMNVEV (reference sequence). This CDR3 is built from 14 residues. Here the CDR3 DNA reads TGTGCCGGCAGTTTATCCCCCCACGGTTCACCCCTCCACTTT. Protein product: CAGSLSPHGSPLHF.